Sequencing of this T cell receptor (beta chain) was carried out in a study of shared clonotypes between healthy human individuals. The CDR3 covers 16 residues. V was clipped by 4 bases and J by 3 bases, with 19 bases between them. Per the germline V gene, CDR1 is SGHTA and CDR2 is FQGNSA. As for this clone: The antigen is unknown.

TCRdb's copy holds only in-frame clones and misses some; the assay was immunoSEQ multiplex PCR. The sample lists about 980,000 clones, around three quarters occurring once. Notes on the study in general: On the whole, naive subsets had larger estimated richness than memory subsets had. Clonotypes that were shared across a few donors made up around 5% of naive CD4 clonotypes. The study found lower generation probabilities in non-shared clonotypes than in those shared by all four donors.

The J gene is TRBJ2-7, the V gene TRBV7-2, with D tentatively TRBD1 or TRBD2 (5 bases each). The receptor comes from a man younger than 35 in good health. Specimen: memory CD4+ T cells sorted from blood. Sample subset: CD45RA-negative fraction. The CDR3 loop is CASSSTSGPLGYEQYF. The CDR3 nucleotides read TGTGCCAGCAGCTCCACCTCGGGGCCCCTCGGCTACGAGCAGTACTTC.